This passage covers 15 T cell receptor beta chains from one sample sequenced in a study of T cell responses to AZD1222 COVID-19 vaccine. Produced via immunoSEQ multiplex PCR; TCRdb's table is partial and in-frame only. The sample lists 130,000 to 150,000 clones; more than 90% were seen once. This material consisted of peripheral blood, taken on day 0 of AZD1222 vaccination. Source of these receptors: an adult in good health.

The chain is built from TRBV19 and TRBJ2-1; D may be TRBD1 (5 bases). Trimming took 7 bases from V and 3 from J, leaving 7 bases between them. Germline values: CDR1 LNHDA, CDR2 SQIVND (reference sequence). This CDR3 has 12 residues. CDR3 bases: TGTGCCAGTAAGGACAACTACAATGAGCAGTTCTTC. Protein sequence: CASKDNYNEQFF.

This chain joins TRBV20-1 and TRBJ2-7; weak D call: TRBD2 (6 bases). The CDR3 loop spans 13 amino acids. Trimming shortened V by 3 bases and J by 6 bases, and 15 bases separated the two germline ends. Germline CDR1 DFQATT, CDR2 SNEGSKA (reference sequence). CDR3 DNA: TGCAGTGCTAGTCCGGGACTCAGGAGCGAGCAGTACTTC. This translates into CSASPGLRSEQYF.

This clone was seen only once. The chain combines TRBV10-1 with TRBJ1-1; no reliable D call. The V gene's germline CDR1 is WNHNN and CDR2 SYGVQD (reference sequence). Deletions cut 3 bases from V and 1 base from J, with 6 bases between. The CDR3 is 13 amino acids. In nucleotides, the CDR3 is TGCGCCAGCAGTGACCGGCCGAACACTGAAGCTTTCTTT. It specifies CASSDRPNTEAFF.

The V gene is TRBV29-1, the J gene TRBJ2-1, with D unresolved. V lost 6 bases and J lost 0, with 12 bases in between. CDR1 is SQVTM and CDR2 is ANQGSEA in the germline V gene. The CDR3 extends over 14 amino acids. In DNA form, the CDR3 reads TGCAGCGTCCCGCAGCCGAGCTCCTACAATGAGCAGTTCTTC. The encoded protein is CSVPQPSSYNEQFF.

The chain joins TRBV5-1 to TRBJ2-5; D might be TRBD2 (5 bases). The ends were cut back, 9 bases at V and 4 bases at J, with 19 bases in the middle. The CDR3 has 14 residues. Germline CDR1 and CDR2: SGHRS and YFSETQ. The CDR3 region is CATTPHADSETQYF. The CDR3 nucleotides are TGCGCCACCACCCCCCATGCGGACTCAGAGACCCAGTACTTC. Full variable domain (outside the CDR3, taken from reference TRBV5-1 and TRBJ2-5): KAGVTQTPRYLIKTRGQQVTLSCSPISGHRSVSWYQQTPGQGLQFLFEYFSETQRNKGNFPGRFSGRQFSNSRSEMNVSTLELGDSALYLCATTPHADSETQYFGPGTRLLVL.

The V and J genes are TRBV9 and TRBJ2-2; TRBD2 agrees at 9 bases. CDR1 and CDR2 from the germline V gene are SGDLS and YYNGEE. The CDR3 sequence is 14 residues long. V lost 5 bases to trimming and J lost 6 bases; unmatched junction nucleotides: 5. CDR3 residues: CASSRSGRAGELFF. The CDR3 DNA is TGTGCCAGCAGTCGTAGCGGGAGAGCCGGGGAGCTGTTTTTT.

V is TRBV4-2 and J is TRBJ1-4; D gene unclear. CDR1 and CDR2 from the germline V gene are LGHNA and YNFKEQ. The CDR3 contains 18 residues. Between the trimmed V and J ends, which lost 0 bases and 0 bases, there was a span of 14 bases. The CDR3 DNA follows: TGTGCCAGCAGCCAAGATGGCCTCTTGGCAGCAACTAATGAAAAACTGTTTTTT. Translated: CASSQDGLLAATNEKLFF.

The rearrangement uses TRBV7-2 and TRBJ1-3; D is possibly TRBD1 (5 bases). Per germline, CDR1 SGHTA and CDR2 FQGNSA. V lost 5 bases and J 5 bases, leaving 13 bases between the germline ends. This CDR3 region has 14 residues. The chain's CDR3 is CASSVGGERNTIYF. The CDR3, as DNA: TGTGCCAGCAGCGTCGGGGGGGAAAGAAACACCATATATTTT. The variable domain in full, completed from reference TRBV7-2 and TRBJ1-3, reads GAGVSQSPSNKVTEKGKDVELRCDPISGHTALYWYRQSLGQGLEFLIYFQGNSAPDKSGLPSDRFSAERTGGSVSTLTIQRTQQEDSAVYLCASSVGGERNTIYFGEGSWLTVV.

This clone appeared a few times. The rearrangement joins TRBV27 to TRBJ1-1, with D possibly TRBD1 on 6 matching bases. V lost 5 bases and J lost 1, with 11 bases in between. Looked up from germline, CDR1 is MNHEY and CDR2 is SMNVEV (reference sequence). This CDR3 is 14 amino acids long. In DNA form, the CDR3 reads TGTGCCAGCAGTGTCAGGGGACAGAACACTGAAGCTTTCTTT. It codes for CASSVRGQNTEAFF.

The chain employs TRBV6-2 or TRBV6-3 and TRBJ1-2; D perhaps matches TRBD1 (6 bases). CDR3 length: 14 amino acids. CDR1 and CDR2 from the germline V gene are MNHEY and SVGEGT. The V and J ends lost 0 bases and 2 bases respectively, with 7 bases between them. The CDR3 nucleotides are TGTGCCAGCAGTTACTCGAGGGGGAACTATGGCTACACCTTC. Encoded protein: CASSYSRGNYGYTF.

The chain combines TRBV10-3 with TRBJ1-4, with D possibly being TRBD1 (6 bases). Trimming shortened V by 3 bases and J by 6 bases, and 11 bases separated the two germline ends. CDR1 ENHRY and CDR2 SYGVKD come from the germline V gene. The CDR3 loop spans 14 amino acids. The CDR3 is CAISEWEGDEKLFF. In DNA, the CDR3 is TGTGCCATCAGTGAATGGGAGGGGGATGAAAAACTGTTTTTT.

The chain recombines TRBV19 with TRBJ1-1; D ambiguous. The CDR3 length is 13 residues. The V gene lost 6 bases and the J gene lost 3 bases, with 11 bases spanning the gap. The germline gives CDR1 LNHDA, CDR2 SQIVND (reference sequence). The CDR3, as DNA: TGTGCCAGTAGCCAAAAACGGGACACTGAAGCTTTCTTT. This gives the protein CASSQKRDTEAFF. Full variable domain (remainder filled in from reference TRBV19 and TRBJ1-1): DGGITQSPKYLFRKEGQNVTLSCEQNLNHDAMYWYRQDPGQGLRLIYYSQIVNDFQKGDIAEGYSVSREKKESFPLTVTSAQKNPTAFYLCASSQKRDTEAFFGQGTRLTVV.

This clone was seen only once. This sample includes further DNA sequences coding for the same CDR3. This chain uses TRBV3-1 (or the pseudogene TRBV3-2) with TRBJ1-3; D gene ambiguous. Germline lookup yields CDR1 LGHDT and CDR2 YNNKEL (reference sequence). Trimming took off 1 base at V and 1 base at J, with 5 bases between the two ends. The CDR3 extends over 14 amino acids. In nucleotides, the CDR3 is TGTGCCAGCAGCCAAGTCCCGTCTGGAAACACCATATATTTT. As protein: CASSQVPSGNTIYF.

The rearrangement uses TRBV19 and TRBJ2-3; 8 positions agree with TRBD1. Trimming cost V 6 bases and J 4 bases; bases outside gene matches: 6. CDR1 LNHDA and CDR2 SQIVND come from the germline V gene (reference sequence). The CDR3 loop spans 14 amino acids. DNA for the CDR3: TGTGCCAGTAGAAGGACAGGGACCGCAGATACGCAGTATTTT. As protein: CASRRTGTADTQYF.

The chain has TRBV27 and TRBJ2-1, with D perhaps matching TRBD2 (6 bases). The CDR3 has 16 residues. The germline V and J ends were trimmed by 5 bases and 4 bases, with 18 bases remaining between them. Germline V gene data show CDR1 as MNHEY and CDR2 as SMNVEV (reference sequence). The CDR3 region has the DNA TGTGCCAGCAGTCCCCGGGGAGGAAGGGGTTACAATGAGCAGTTCTTC. Protein product: CASSPRGGRGYNEQFF.